What follows are 32 T cell receptor beta chains derived from one specimen sequenced in a study of shared clonotypes between healthy human individuals. Assay used: immunoSEQ multiplex PCR; TCRdb lists only in-frame clones, some missing. The sample records 2 million to 2.5 million clones, 85% to 95% being singletons. Specimen: naive CD4+ T cells from PBMCs. Subset meaning: CD45RA+ positively selected. These receptor sequences come from a man aged 18 to 29 in good health. Some clones in this sample may be carry-over from other donors' samples.

To note about this clone: This specimen includes other DNA sequences encoding the same CDR3. This chain uses TRBV19 with TRBJ1-1; the D is unclear. V dropped 3 bases and J dropped 5 bases, with 4 bases sitting between them. Germline V gives CDR1 LNHDA, CDR2 SQIVND (reference sequence). This CDR3 is built from 11 residues. Here the CDR3 DNA reads TGTGCCAGTAGTATGAGTACTGAAGCTTTCTTT. Its translation: CASSMSTEAFF.

The chain carries TRBV7-9 and TRBJ2-7; TRBD1 or TRBD2 may be the D gene (5 bases each). V was shortened by 8 bases and J by 2 bases, with 13 bases between the two germline ends. Germline loops: CDR1 SEHNR, CDR2 FQNEAQ (reference sequence). The CDR3 spans 13 residues. The CDR3 sequence: CASGGLGTYEQYF. In DNA, the CDR3 is TGTGCCAGCGGGGGTCTTGGGACCTACGAGCAGTACTTC.

This rearrangement joins TRBV19 to TRBJ2-2; D is unclear. Germline V gene lookup returns CDR1 LNHDA and CDR2 SQIVND (reference sequence). The CDR3 runs 16 residues. The germline V and J ends were trimmed by 5 bases and 0 bases, with 13 bases remaining between them. The CDR3 DNA reads as TGTGCCAGTAGTTTCCGGACCGCTACGAACACCGGGGAGCTGTTTTTT. It specifies CASSFRTATNTGELFF.

This clone was observed a few times. The rearrangement links TRBV7-2 to TRBJ1-1; no reliable D call. Germline lookup yields CDR1 SGHTA and CDR2 FQGNSA. V dropped 5 bases and J dropped 0 bases, with 10 bases sitting between them. The CDR3 contains 14 residues. CDR3 nucleotide sequence: TGTGCCAGCAGCCGGATGACTGTGAACACTGAAGCTTTCTTT. Its translation is CASSRMTVNTEAFF.

As to this clone: The sample contains more than one DNA sequence encoding this CDR3. The J gene is TRBJ2-7, the V gene TRBV18; D not resolved. This CDR3 has 11 residues. The germline CDR1 and CDR2 sequences are KGHSH and LQKENI. V lost 3 bases and J 3 bases, leaving 3 bases between the germline ends. Written as DNA, the CDR3 is TGTGCCAGCTCACCCCTCTACGAGCAGTACTTC. Protein sequence: CASSPLYEQYF.

A few counts support this clone. V and J are TRBV6-5 and TRBJ1-4; no clear D. Germline-derived CDR1 and CDR2 are MNHEY and SVGAGI. Trimming cost V 10 bases and J 8 bases, with 20 bases left between them. The CDR3 is made up of 14 amino acids. CDR3 DNA: TGTGCCACCCGGGCTGGACCTACCTCCGAAAAACTGTTTTTT. Amino acids: CATRAGPTSEKLFF.

The V call is TRBV5-1, the J call TRBJ2-7; D unresolved. V was cut by 0 bases and J by 5 bases, with 12 bases left in between. The CDR3 sequence is 14 residues long. Germline lookup yields CDR1 SGHRS and CDR2 YFSETQ. The CDR3 nucleotides are TGCGCCAGCAGCTTGGCCTCCAGTTACCACGAGCAGTACTTC. This translates into CASSLASSYHEQYF.

The rearrangement joins TRBV7-2 to TRBJ2-5, with D tentatively TRBD2 (6 bases). V gave up 5 bases and J gave up 2 bases, with 12 bases separating them. The CDR3 runs to 14 residues. Per the germline V gene, CDR1 is SGHTA and CDR2 is FQGNSA. Here the CDR3 reads CASSPRLDQETQYF. CDR3 bases: TGTGCCAGCAGCCCCCGACTAGATCAAGAGACCCAGTACTTC.

The chain couples TRBV5-1 to TRBJ2-7; TRBD1 aligns across 11 bases. CDR3 length: 15 residues. Per germline, CDR1 SGHRS and CDR2 YFSETQ. V lost 3 bases and J lost 3; bases outside the gene matches: 5. The CDR3 DNA sequence: TGCGCCAGCAGCTCCGCCGGGACAGGGGGCTACGAGCAGTACTTC. It yields the protein CASSSAGTGGYEQYF.

This sequence joins TRBV4-3 and TRBJ2-1; D remains unclear. There are 13 residues in the CDR3. From germline, CDR1 is LGHNA and CDR2 YSLEER. V lost 1 base, J lost 10 bases, and 11 bases lay in between. CDR3 DNA: TGCGCCAGCAGCCAAGGGGGTCTCGAAGAGCAGTTCTTC. It is translated as CASSQGGLEEQFF.

V gene TRBV28 combines with J gene TRBJ1-1; 7 bases agree with TRBD1. With V trimmed by 5 bases and J by 4 bases, 7 bases remained unmatched. The CDR3 sequence is 14 residues long. CDR1 is MDHEN and CDR2 is SYDVKM in the germline V gene. The CDR3 is CASSSGQAPTEAFF. CDR3 coding DNA: TGTGCCAGCAGTAGCGGACAGGCGCCCACTGAAGCTTTCTTT.

This clone was seen only once. The chain joins TRBV4-3 to TRBJ2-1; possibly TRBD1 for D (6 bases). This CDR3 region has 13 residues. The V and J ends lost 0 bases and 9 bases respectively, with 9 bases between them. The germline CDR1 and CDR2 sequences are LGHNA and YSLEER. CDR3: CASSQEKDSEQFF. DNA of the CDR3: TGCGCCAGCAGCCAAGAAAAGGACAGTGAGCAGTTCTTC.

J is TRBJ2-1 and V is TRBV5-1, with unresolved D. This CDR3 has 13 amino acids. V lost 4 bases and J lost 7, with 12 bases in between. Germline values: CDR1 SGHRS, CDR2 YFSETQ. The CDR3 spells CASSTLSPNEQFF. The CDR3 DNA sequence: TGCGCCAGCAGCACCCTGTCCCCGAATGAGCAGTTCTTC.

Here the CDR3 reads CASSPRTDWGFSQYF. The CDR3 DNA sequence: TGTGCCAGCAGCCCCCGGACGGACTGGGGTTTTTCGCAGTACTTC. The chain uses TRBV7-8 and TRBJ2-7; D is possibly TRBD2 (5 bases). The CDR3 is 15 residues long. V gave up 5 bases and J gave up 9 bases, with 23 bases separating them. The germline V gene encodes CDR1 SGHVS and CDR2 FQNEAQ.

The rearrangement uses TRBV19 and TRBJ1-5; D is possibly TRBD1 (5 bases). Trimming shortened V by 5 bases and J by 3 bases, and 11 bases separated the two germline ends. The germline CDR1 and CDR2 sequences are LNHDA and SQIVND (reference sequence). CDR3 length equals 14 residues. CDR3 sequence reads: CASSLTDNNQPQHF. CDR3 bases: TGTGCCAGTAGTCTGACAGACAACAATCAGCCCCAGCATTTT.

V usage is TRBV7-8 and J usage is TRBJ2-1; 7 bases agree with TRBD1. CDR1 SGHVS and CDR2 FQNEAQ come from the germline V gene. V dropped 3 bases and J dropped 9; count of bases not matched to a gene: 11. This CDR3 is 15 amino acids long. This CDR3 is CASSLSGRGQGEQFF. The CDR3 DNA follows: TGTGCCAGCAGCTTGAGTGGAAGGGGGCAGGGTGAGCAGTTCTTC.

This rearrangement joins TRBV6-1 to TRBJ2-3; 7 nucleotides agree with TRBD2. Germline V gene data show CDR1 as MNHNS and CDR2 as SASEGT. V was pared by 2 bases and J by 0 bases, with 14 bases of the junction left unmatched. The CDR3 loop spans 19 amino acids. The CDR3 loop is CASSELPLSGASSTDTQYF. The CDR3 region has the DNA TGTGCCAGCAGTGAACTCCCCTTAAGCGGGGCGTCTAGCACAGATACGCAGTATTTT.

Turning to this clone: The same CDR3 is also encoded by other DNA sequences in this sample. The CDR3 nucleotides are TGTGCCAGCAGCCTCCTAGCGGGAGGGCCGAATGAGCAGTTCTTC. Translated, it gives CASSLLAGGPNEQFF. The chain uses TRBV7-3 and TRBJ2-1, with 12 bases matching TRBD2. After removal of 5 bases from V and 7 bases from J, the junction contained 6 bases not matched to a gene. CDR3 length: 15 amino acids. Germline V lookup: CDR1 SGHTA, CDR2 FQGTGA.

This rearrangement joins TRBV28 to TRBJ2-5, with TRBD2 matching over 8 bases. The germline V gene has CDR1 MDHEN and CDR2 SYDVKM. V trimming: 2 bases; J trimming: 4 bases; junction bases outside the gene matches: 9. The CDR3 runs to 16 residues. The CDR3 loop is CASSLPKAGAGETQYF. Written as DNA, the CDR3 is TGTGCCAGCAGTTTACCGAAAGCGGGAGCAGGAGAGACCCAGTACTTC.

Written as DNA, the CDR3 is TGTGCCAGCAGCTCCCGGACGGAGGATGGCTACACCTTC. Translating it yields CASSSRTEDGYTF. The rearrangement links TRBV5-5 to TRBJ1-2; D remains ambiguous. Per the germline V gene, CDR1 is SGHKS and CDR2 is YYEKEE (reference sequence). V dropped 3 bases and J dropped 6 bases, with 12 bases sitting between them. The CDR3 has 13 amino acids.

Points on this clone: This sample also contains other DNA sequences that code for the same CDR3. This rearrangement joins TRBV5-1 to TRBJ1-5; 8 positions match TRBD1. V shed 0 bases and J 5 bases; nucleotides not matched to a gene: 4. CDR1 and CDR2 from the germline V gene are SGHRS and YFSETQ. The CDR3 extends over 15 amino acids. The CDR3 here is CASSLDGQGDQPQHF. The CDR3 bases are TGCGCCAGCAGCTTGGACGGACAGGGCGATCAGCCCCAGCATTTT.

The rearrangement joins TRBV6-5 to TRBJ1-2, with 9 bases fitting TRBD1. The trim removed 6 bases at V and 4 bases at J, leaving 3 bases unmatched. The CDR3 totals 13 residues. CDR1 is MNHEY, CDR2 SVGAGI, per germline. CDR3 sequence: CASREDRGYGYTF. In DNA, the CDR3 is TGTGCCAGCAGGGAGGACAGGGGCTATGGCTACACCTTC.

The CDR3 DNA reads TGTGCCTGGAGTTCGGGCCGGAGGGGAACTGAAGCTTTCTTT. It yields the protein CAWSSGRRGTEAFF. This sequence joins TRBV30 and TRBJ1-1; TRBD1 is a possible D gene (5 bases). V dropped 2 bases and J dropped 5 bases, with 15 bases sitting between them. Germline loops: CDR1 GTSNPN, CDR2 SVGIG (reference sequence). This CDR3 comprises 14 residues. The complete variable domain, with remaining parts taken from reference TRBV30 and TRBJ1-1, reads SQTIHQWPATLVQPVGSPLSLECTVEGTSNPNLYWYRQAAGRGLQLLFYSVGIGQISSEVPQNLSASRPQDRQFILSSKKLLLSDSGFYLCAWSSGRRGTEAFFGQGTRLTVV.

This sequence joins TRBV29-1 and TRBJ2-5, with TRBD1 matching 11 bases. Near its end, the DNA agrees better with TRBJ2-7, so the J call may be wrong. Germline-derived CDR1 and CDR2 are SQVTM and ANQGSEA. The CDR3 has 15 residues. The CDR3 loop reads CSATIGTGGGYEQYF. The CDR3 DNA reads as TGCAGCGCTACCATTGGGACAGGGGGAGGATACGAGCAGTACTTC.

The V gene is TRBV18, the J gene TRBJ2-5, with 11 bases lining up with TRBD2. The CDR3 sequence is 18 residues long. V shed 2 bases, J shed 2 bases, and the junction held 10 bases outside the gene matches. Germline V gene data show CDR1 as KGHSH and CDR2 as LQKENI. Here the CDR3 DNA reads TGTGCCAGCTCACCAACCCGGCGGACTAGCGGGCAACAAGAGACCCAGTACTTC. Protein: CASSPTRRTSGQQETQYF.

The chain carries TRBV28 and TRBJ2-2; 10 positions agree with TRBD2. CDR3 size: 16 residues. Germline-derived CDR1 and CDR2 are MDHEN and SYDVKM. V lost 9 bases and J lost 9; bases outside the gene matches: 16. The CDR3 protein is CASQSRVAGGFRELFF. The DNA of the CDR3 is TGTGCCAGTCAATCCAGGGTAGCGGGAGGATTCCGGGAGCTGTTTTTT.

This sequence joins TRBV28 and TRBJ1-5; no clear D. Trimming cost V 3 bases and J 5 bases, with 14 bases left between them. This CDR3 has 15 residues. The germline gives CDR1 MDHEN, CDR2 SYDVKM. The CDR3 DNA follows: TGTGCCAGCAGTTTTAGGTCCGTCCTGCATCAGCCCCAGCATTTT. This gives the protein CASSFRSVLHQPQHF.

The chain has TRBV7-9 and TRBJ2-2; TRBD2 matches 10 bases. In germline, CDR1 is SEHNR, CDR2 FQNEAQ (reference sequence). Germline trimming cut 8 bases from V and 0 bases from J; bases unmatched to any gene: 6. The CDR3 extends over 16 amino acids. As DNA, the CDR3 is TGTGCCAGCCTCGGAGCGGGAGGGTCGAACACCGGGGAGCTGTTTTTT. Protein product: CASLGAGGSNTGELFF.

The chain carries TRBV5-1 and TRBJ2-3, with TRBD1 identical over 9 bases. CDR3 length: 16 residues. The germline gives CDR1 SGHRS, CDR2 YFSETQ. With V trimmed by 2 bases and J by 3 bases, 7 bases remained unmatched. CDR3 DNA: TGCGCCAGCAGCTTCACAGGGGGCATGTTGACAGATACGCAGTATTTT. Translation: CASSFTGGMLTDTQYF.

This rearrangement joins TRBV4-2 to TRBJ2-3; TRBD2 is a possible D gene (6 bases). Looked up from germline, CDR1 is LGHNA and CDR2 is YNFKEQ. Trimming shortened V by 8 bases and J by 0 bases, and 18 bases separated the two germline ends. CDR3 length equals 16 residues. The DNA for the CDR3 is TGTGCCAGCGCCGGTTTACTTGCGGGGAGCACAGATACGCAGTATTTT. Protein product: CASAGLLAGSTDTQYF.

The table lists this clone with a count of one. The chain has TRBV27 and TRBJ1-2; D is perhaps TRBD1 (6 bases). CDR3 length: 13 amino acids. Germline lookup yields CDR1 MNHEY and CDR2 SMNVEV (reference sequence). V lost 3 bases to trimming and J lost 5 bases, with 10 bases between them. The CDR3 nucleotides read TGTGCCAGCAGTTTCAATCAGGGGTATGGCTACACCTTC. Protein: CASSFNQGYGYTF.

The CDR3 loop reads CASSLAGSLQYF. The CDR3 nucleotides are TGTGCCAGCAGTTTAGCCGGGAGCCTCCAGTACTTC. The chain has TRBV5-6 and TRBJ2-5, with D possibly TRBD2 on 6 matching bases. The CDR3 totals 12 residues. V lost 5 bases to trimming and J lost 10 bases, with 15 bases between them. Germline assignment: CDR1 SGHDT and CDR2 YYEEEE.